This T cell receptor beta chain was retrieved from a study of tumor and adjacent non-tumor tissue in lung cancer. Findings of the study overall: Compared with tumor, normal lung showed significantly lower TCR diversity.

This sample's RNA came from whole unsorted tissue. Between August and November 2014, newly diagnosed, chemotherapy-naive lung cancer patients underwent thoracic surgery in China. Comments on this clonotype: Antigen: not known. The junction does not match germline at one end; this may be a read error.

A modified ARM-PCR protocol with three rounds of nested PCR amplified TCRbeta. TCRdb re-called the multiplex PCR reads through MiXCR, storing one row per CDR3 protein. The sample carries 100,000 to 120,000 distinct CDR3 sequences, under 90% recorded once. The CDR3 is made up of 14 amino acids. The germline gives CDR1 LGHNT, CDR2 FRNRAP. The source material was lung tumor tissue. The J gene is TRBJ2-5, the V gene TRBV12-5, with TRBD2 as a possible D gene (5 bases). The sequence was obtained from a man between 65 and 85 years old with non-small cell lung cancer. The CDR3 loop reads CASCLGATRETQYF. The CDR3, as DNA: TGTGCTAGTTGTTTGGGCGCAACGAGGGAGACCCAGTATTTC.